This T cell receptor beta chain is from a study of blood T cell repertoires in COVID-19. About the study: Samples taken during acute and convalescent COVID-19 were collected in the United States, Italy and Spain. Sources were T cells, B-cell-depleted T cells, or PBMCs; the material itself was cDNA or gDNA.

In germline, CDR1 is KGHSH, CDR2 LQKENI. This CDR3 is 14 amino acids long. Trimming at V came to 3 bases and at J to 6 bases, leaving 5 bases not matched to a gene. Per the study methods: Amplification with reference gene primers provided the estimates of nucleated cell counts. This table comes from immunoSEQ multiplex PCR, and its TCRdb copy is limited to in-frame clones, with some not included. V, J and clone size are those of that table, while D and trimming were read from the DNA. The sample lists about 59,000 clones, 87% seen once, with 5.1% in the top ten. The rearrangement joins TRBV18 to TRBJ2-7; 10 bases are shared with TRBD1. The TCR comes from a man older than 75 in a cohort sampled during active COVID-19. The sequenced sample was peripheral blood. As DNA, the CDR3 is TGTGCCAGCTCACCGCCCGGGACAGGGGCCGAGCAGTACTTC. The encoded protein is CASSPPGTGAEQYF.